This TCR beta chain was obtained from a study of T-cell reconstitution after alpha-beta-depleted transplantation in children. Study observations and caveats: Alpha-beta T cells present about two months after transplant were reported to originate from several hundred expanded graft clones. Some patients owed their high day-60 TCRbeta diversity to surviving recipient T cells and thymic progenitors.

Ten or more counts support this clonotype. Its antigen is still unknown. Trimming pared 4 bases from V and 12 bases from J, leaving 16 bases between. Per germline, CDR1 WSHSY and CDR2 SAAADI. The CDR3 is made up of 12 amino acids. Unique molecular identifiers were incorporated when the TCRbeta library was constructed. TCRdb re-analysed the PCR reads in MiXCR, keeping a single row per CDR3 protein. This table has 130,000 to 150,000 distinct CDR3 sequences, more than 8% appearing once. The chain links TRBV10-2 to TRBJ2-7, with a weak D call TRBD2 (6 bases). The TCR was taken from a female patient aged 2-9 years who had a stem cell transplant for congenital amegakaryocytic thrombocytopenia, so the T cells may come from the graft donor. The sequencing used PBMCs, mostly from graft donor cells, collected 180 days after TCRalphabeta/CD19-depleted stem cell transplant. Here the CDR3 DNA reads TGCGCCAGCAGTGGTAACAATAGGGACTTGTACTTC. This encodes CASSGNNRDLYF.